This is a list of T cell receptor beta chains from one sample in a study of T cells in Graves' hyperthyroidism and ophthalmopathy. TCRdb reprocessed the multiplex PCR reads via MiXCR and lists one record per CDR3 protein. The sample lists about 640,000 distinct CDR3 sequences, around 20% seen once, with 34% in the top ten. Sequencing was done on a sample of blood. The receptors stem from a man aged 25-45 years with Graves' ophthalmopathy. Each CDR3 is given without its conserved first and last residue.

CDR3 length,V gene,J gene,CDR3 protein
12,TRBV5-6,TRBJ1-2,ASSSTGTAYGYT
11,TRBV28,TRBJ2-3,ASRRGAGDTQY
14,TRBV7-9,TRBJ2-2,ASSRRGAGVFGELF
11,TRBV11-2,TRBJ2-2,ASSPVNTGELF
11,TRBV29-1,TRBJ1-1,SVGGVLNTEAF
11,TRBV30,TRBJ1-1,AWSVWGSGLAF
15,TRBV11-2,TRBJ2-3,ASSKPASAPWTDTQY
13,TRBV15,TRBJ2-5,ATSSLTGGQETQY
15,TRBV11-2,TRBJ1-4,ASSLAAPSATNEKLF
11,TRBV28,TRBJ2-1,ASSLTNLGEKF
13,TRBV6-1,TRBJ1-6,ASSLGTGDNSPLH
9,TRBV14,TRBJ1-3,ASSQEAAIY
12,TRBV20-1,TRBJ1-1,SATRQRDDTEAF
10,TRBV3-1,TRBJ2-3,ASSQVGGGQY
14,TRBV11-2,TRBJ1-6,ASSFGTNSYNSPLH
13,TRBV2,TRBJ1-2,ASSAGQTANYGYT
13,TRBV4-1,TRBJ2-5,ASSQVPAGQETQY
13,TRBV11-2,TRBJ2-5,ASSLGSGVGETQY
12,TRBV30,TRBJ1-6,AWSQMSRVYPLH
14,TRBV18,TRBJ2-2,ASGIAGRMNTGELF
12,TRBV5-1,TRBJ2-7,ASSYDRGLGEQY
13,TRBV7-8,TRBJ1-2,ASSPSRGSVGGYT
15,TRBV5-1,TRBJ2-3,ASGPRRDGRAPDTQY
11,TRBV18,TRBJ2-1,ASSPPLIDEQF
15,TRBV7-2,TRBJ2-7,ASSLWATSGRPYEQY
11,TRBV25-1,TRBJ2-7,ASRQGEPYEQY